Below, 9 T cell receptor beta chains from the same sample are listed, as sequenced in a study of T cell clonotyping in hematopoietic cell transplantation. Libraries were prepared by immunoSEQ multiplex PCR; TCRdb keeps only in-frame clonotypes and omits some of them. The profile covers under 9,000 clones, with roughly 89% appearing a single time and more than 4% taken by the ten largest. Sample: peripheral blood mononuclear cells, taken at the time of graft-versus-host disease after allogeneic stem cell transplant. Source of these receptors: a male patient aged 60 to 75 who had an allogeneic stem cell transplant from a related donor, so the T cells may come from the graft donor. Some clones in this sample may be carry-over from other donors' samples.

The V and J genes are TRBV5-8 and TRBJ2-5; 8 bases line up with TRBD2. Germline V CDR1 and CDR2: SGHTS, YDEGEE. V dropped 2 bases and J dropped 5; count of bases not matched to a gene: 20. This CDR3 comprises 19 residues. CDR3 nucleotides: TGTGCCAGCAGCTTCAGCCGGAAAGTACCAGCGGGGGCAGGGGAGACCCAGTACTTC. Protein: CASSFSRKVPAGAGETQYF.

This clone came up a few times. The V call is TRBV11-1, the J call TRBJ2-7, with 7 bases lining up with TRBD2. Losses at the gene ends were 3 bases for V and 2 bases for J; bases not matched to a gene: 4. From germline, CDR1 is SGHAT and CDR2 FQDESV (reference sequence). The CDR3 loop spans 14 amino acids. This CDR3 is CASSFARGAYEQYF. The CDR3 region has the DNA TGTGCCAGCAGCTTCGCTCGGGGGGCCTACGAGCAGTACTTC.

In nucleotides, the CDR3 is TGTGCCAGCAGCCCGCCGGGACAGGGATACACCGGGGAGCTGTTTTTT. Protein: CASSPPGQGYTGELFF. The rearrangement joins TRBV5-4 to TRBJ2-2, with 9 bases fitting TRBD1. The CDR3 runs to 16 residues. J was trimmed by 3 bases and V by 4 bases; bases with no gene match: 7. Per germline, CDR1 SGHNT and CDR2 YYREEE (reference sequence).

The V call is TRBV6-1, the J call TRBJ2-1; no clear D. The CDR3 is 11 amino acids. Germline V gene data show CDR1 as MNHNS and CDR2 as SASEGT. The V end lost 8 bases, the J end lost 6 bases, and 8 bases lay between the germline ends. This CDR3 is CASGAINEQFF. The CDR3 DNA sequence: TGTGCCAGCGGAGCCATCAATGAGCAGTTCTTC.

This clone was observed a few times. The chain joins TRBV2 to TRBJ1-6; TRBD1 matches at 8 bases. Germline-derived CDR1 and CDR2 are SNHLY and FYNNEI. The CDR3 contains 13 residues. V was clipped by 6 bases and J by 7 bases; unmatched bases: 2. CDR3 DNA sequence: TGTGCCAGCAGGGACAGGGCAAATTCACCCCTCCACTTT. Its translation: CASRDRANSPLHF.

The chain has TRBV7-3 and TRBJ2-1; 9 nucleotides line up with TRBD1. Germline trimming cut 5 bases from V and 4 bases from J; bases unmatched to any gene: 6. The CDR3 has 15 amino acids. Germline-derived CDR1 and CDR2 are SGHTA and FQGTGA. The CDR3 sequence is CASSAQGARYNEQFF. The DNA for the CDR3 is TGTGCCAGCAGCGCACAGGGGGCGCGATACAATGAGCAGTTCTTC.

This sequence joins TRBV5-8 and TRBJ1-4; D gene uncertain. Germline assignment: CDR1 SGHTS and CDR2 YDEGEE. CDR3 size: 15 residues. Deletions cut 2 bases from V and 8 bases from J, with 16 bases between. CDR3 DNA: TGTGCCAGCAGCTTCGGGAAAGGGTCATACGAAAAACTGTTTTTT. Protein product: CASSFGKGSYEKLFF.

The rearrangement links TRBV11-2 to TRBJ2-2, with a possible D match to TRBD1 (6 bases). Trimming cost V 2 bases and J 4 bases, with 14 bases left between them. The CDR3 loop spans 16 amino acids. CDR1 and CDR2 from the germline V gene are SGHAT and FQNNGV. The CDR3 spells CASSLTSGVATGELFF. The CDR3 DNA follows: TGTGCCAGCAGCTTAACTTCAGGGGTTGCCACCGGGGAGCTGTTTTTT.

This chain joins TRBV27 and TRBJ2-3; D is ambiguous. V lost 2 bases to trimming and J lost 2 bases, with 5 bases between them. CDR3 size: 13 residues. Germline CDR1 MNHEY, CDR2 SMNVEV (reference sequence). CDR3 amino acids: CASSLKFTDTQYF. The CDR3 nucleotides read TGTGCCAGCAGTTTAAAATTCACAGATACGCAGTATTTT.